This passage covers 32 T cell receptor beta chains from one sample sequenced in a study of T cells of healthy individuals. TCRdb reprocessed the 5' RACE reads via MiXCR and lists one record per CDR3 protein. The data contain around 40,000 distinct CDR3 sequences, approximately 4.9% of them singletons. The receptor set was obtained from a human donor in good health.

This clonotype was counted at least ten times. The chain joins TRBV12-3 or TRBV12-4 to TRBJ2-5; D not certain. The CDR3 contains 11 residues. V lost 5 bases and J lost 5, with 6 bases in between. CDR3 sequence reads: CASSQQETQYF. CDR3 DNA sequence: TGTGCCAGCAGTCAGCAGGAGACCCAGTACTTC.

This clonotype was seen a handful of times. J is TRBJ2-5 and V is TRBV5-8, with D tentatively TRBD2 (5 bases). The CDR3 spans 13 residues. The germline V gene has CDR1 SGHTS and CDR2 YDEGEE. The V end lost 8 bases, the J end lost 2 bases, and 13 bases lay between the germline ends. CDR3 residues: CARSTGSQETQYF. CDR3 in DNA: TGTGCCAGGTCGACGGGATCACAAGAGACCCAGTACTTC.

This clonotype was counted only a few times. DNA of the CDR3: TGTGCCAGCGTGTGGGGTGGCTACACCTTC. Its protein product is CASVWGGYTF. The rearrangement joins TRBV5-7 to TRBJ1-2; D is uncertain. TRBV5-7 is an ORF; its function is uncertain. V lost 7 bases and J lost 7, with 8 bases in between. The CDR3 covers 10 residues.

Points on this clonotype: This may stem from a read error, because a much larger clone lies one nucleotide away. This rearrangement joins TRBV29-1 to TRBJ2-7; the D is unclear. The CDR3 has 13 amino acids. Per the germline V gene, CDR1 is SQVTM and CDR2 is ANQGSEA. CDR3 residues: CSVGTAYRYELYF. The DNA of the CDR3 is TGCAGCGTTGGAACAGCATATCGCTACGAGCTGTACTTC.

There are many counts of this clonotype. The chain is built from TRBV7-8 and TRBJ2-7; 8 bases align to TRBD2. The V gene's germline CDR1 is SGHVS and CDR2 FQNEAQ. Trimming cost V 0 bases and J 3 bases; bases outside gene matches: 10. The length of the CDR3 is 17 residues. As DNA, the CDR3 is TGTGCCAGCAGCTTAGCAGGCCAGCGGGGGTCCGGCTACGAGCAGTACTTC. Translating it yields CASSLAGQRGSGYEQYF.

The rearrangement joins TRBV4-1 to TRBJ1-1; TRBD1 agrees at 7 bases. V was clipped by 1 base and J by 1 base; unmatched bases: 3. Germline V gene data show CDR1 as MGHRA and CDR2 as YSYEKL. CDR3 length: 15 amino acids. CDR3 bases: TGCGCCAGCAGCCAAGGGAGGGGGCCGAACACTGAAGCTTTCTTT. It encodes CASSQGRGPNTEAFF.

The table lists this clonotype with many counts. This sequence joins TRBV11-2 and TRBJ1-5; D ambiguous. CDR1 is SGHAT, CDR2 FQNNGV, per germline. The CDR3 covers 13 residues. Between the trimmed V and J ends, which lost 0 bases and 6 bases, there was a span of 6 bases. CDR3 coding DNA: TGTGCCAGCAGCTTAGAGTGGGGTCAGCCCCAGCATTTT. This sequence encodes CASSLEWGQPQHF.

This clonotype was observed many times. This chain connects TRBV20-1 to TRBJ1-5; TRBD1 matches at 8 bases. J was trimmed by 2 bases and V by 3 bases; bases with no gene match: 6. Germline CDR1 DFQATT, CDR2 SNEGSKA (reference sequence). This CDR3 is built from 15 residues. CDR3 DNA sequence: TGCAGTGCTAGTCCCACGGGACAGGGCAATCAGCCCCAGCATTTT. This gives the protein CSASPTGQGNQPQHF.

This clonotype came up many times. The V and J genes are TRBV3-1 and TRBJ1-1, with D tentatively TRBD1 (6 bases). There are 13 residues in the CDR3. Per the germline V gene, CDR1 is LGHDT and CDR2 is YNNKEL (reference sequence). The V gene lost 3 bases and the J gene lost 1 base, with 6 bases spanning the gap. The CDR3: CASSQGQNTEAFF. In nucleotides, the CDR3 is TGTGCCAGCAGCCAGGGACAGAACACTGAAGCTTTCTTT. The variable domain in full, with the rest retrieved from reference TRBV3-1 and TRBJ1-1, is DTAVSQTPKYLVTQMGNDKSIKCEQNLGHDTMYWYKQDSKKFLKIMFSYNNKELIINETVPNRFSPKSPDKAHLNLHINSLELGDSAVYFCASSQGQNTEAFFGQGTRLTVV.

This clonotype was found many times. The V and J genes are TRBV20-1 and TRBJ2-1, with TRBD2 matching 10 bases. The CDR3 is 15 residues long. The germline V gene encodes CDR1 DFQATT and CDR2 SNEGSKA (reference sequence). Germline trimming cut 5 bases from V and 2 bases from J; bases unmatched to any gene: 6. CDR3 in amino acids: CSAPILAGTYNEQFF. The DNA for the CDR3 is TGCAGTGCTCCTATACTAGCGGGGACCTACAATGAGCAGTTCTTC.

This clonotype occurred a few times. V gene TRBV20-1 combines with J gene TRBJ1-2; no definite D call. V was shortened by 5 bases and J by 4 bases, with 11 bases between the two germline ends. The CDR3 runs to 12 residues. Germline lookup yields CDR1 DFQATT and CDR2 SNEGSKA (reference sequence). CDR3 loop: CSAFDGVYGYTF. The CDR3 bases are TGCAGTGCTTTTGACGGAGTCTATGGCTACACCTTC.

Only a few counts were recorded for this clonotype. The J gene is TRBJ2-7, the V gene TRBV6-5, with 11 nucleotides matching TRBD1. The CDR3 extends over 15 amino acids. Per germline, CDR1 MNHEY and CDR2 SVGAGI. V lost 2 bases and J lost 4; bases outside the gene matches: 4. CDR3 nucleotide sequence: TGTGCCAGCAGTTACGCTGGGACAGGGGGGTACGAGCAGTACTTC. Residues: CASSYAGTGGYEQYF.

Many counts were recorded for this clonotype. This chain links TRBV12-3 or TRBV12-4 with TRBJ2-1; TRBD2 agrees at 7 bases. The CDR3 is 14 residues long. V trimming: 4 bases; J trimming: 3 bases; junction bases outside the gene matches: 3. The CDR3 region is CASSSRGDYNEQFF. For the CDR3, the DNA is TGTGCCAGCAGTTCCCGGGGGGACTACAATGAGCAGTTCTTC.

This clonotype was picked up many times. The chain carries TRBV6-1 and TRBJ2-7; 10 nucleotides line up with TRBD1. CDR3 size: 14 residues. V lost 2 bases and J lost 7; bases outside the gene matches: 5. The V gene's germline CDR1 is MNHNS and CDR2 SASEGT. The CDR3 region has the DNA TGTGCCAGCAGTGAAATCGGGACAGGGGTTGAGCAGTACTTC. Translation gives CASSEIGTGVEQYF.

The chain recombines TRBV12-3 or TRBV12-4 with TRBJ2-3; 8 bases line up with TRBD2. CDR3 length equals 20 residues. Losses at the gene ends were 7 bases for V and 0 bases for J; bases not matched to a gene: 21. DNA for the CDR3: TGTGCCAGCAACTCCCGGGGGGCCAGCGGGGGCCAGCTTAGCACAGATACGCAGTATTTT. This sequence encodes CASNSRGASGGQLSTDTQYF.

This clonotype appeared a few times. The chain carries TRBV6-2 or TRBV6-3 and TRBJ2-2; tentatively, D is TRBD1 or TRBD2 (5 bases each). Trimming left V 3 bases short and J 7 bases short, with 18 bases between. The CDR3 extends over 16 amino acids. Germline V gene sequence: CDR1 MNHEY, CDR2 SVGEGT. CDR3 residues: CASSYGDPKPSGELFF. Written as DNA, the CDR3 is TGTGCCAGCAGTTATGGGGACCCCAAACCGAGCGGGGAGCTGTTTTTT.

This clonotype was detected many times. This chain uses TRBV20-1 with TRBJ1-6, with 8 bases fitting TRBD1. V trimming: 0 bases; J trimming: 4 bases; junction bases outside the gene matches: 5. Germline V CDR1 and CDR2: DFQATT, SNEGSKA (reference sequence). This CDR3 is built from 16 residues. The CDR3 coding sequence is TGCAGTGCTAGAGATTCCGACAGGGGTTATAATTCACCCCTCCACTTT. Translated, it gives CSARDSDRGYNSPLHF.

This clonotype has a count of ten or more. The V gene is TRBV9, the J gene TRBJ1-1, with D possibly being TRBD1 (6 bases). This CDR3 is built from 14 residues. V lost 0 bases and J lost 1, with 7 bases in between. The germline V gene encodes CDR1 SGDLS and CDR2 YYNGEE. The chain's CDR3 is CASSVDRANTEAFF. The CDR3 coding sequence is TGTGCCAGCAGCGTAGACAGGGCGAACACTGAAGCTTTCTTT. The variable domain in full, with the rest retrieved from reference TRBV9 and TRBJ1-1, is DSGVTQTPKHLITATGQRVTLRCSPRSGDLSVYWYQQSLDQGLQFLIQYYNGEERAKGNILERFSAQQFPDLHSELNLSSLELGDSALYFCASSVDRANTEAFFGQGTRLTVV.

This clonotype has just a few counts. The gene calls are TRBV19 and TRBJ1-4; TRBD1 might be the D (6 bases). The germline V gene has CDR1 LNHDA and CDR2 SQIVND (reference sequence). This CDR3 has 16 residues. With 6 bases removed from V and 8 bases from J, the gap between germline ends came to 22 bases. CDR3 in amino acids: CASSPNPGHQLEKLFF. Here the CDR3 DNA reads TGTGCCAGTAGCCCTAATCCGGGACACCAATTAGAAAAACTGTTTTTT.

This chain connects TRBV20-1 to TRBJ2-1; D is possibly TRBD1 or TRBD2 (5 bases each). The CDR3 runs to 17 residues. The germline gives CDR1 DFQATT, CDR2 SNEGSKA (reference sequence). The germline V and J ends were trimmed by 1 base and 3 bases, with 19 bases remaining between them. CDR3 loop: CSARVWGWERLYNEQFF. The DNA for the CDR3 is TGCAGTGCTAGAGTTTGGGGGTGGGAGCGCCTCTACAATGAGCAGTTCTTC.

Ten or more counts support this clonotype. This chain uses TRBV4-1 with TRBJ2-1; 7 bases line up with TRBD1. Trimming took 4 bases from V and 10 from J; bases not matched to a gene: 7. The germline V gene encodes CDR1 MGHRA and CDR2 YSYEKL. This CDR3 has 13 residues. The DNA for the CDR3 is TGCGCCAGCAGCCCGACAGGGTCCGGCGAGCAGTTCTTC. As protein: CASSPTGSGEQFF.

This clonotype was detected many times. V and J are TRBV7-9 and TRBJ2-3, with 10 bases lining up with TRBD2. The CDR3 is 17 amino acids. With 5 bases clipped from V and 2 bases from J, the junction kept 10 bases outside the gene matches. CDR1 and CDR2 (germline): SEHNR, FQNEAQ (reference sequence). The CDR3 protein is CASSTRLAGFSTDTQYF. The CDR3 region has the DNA TGTGCCAGCAGCACCCGACTAGCGGGTTTTTCCACAGATACGCAGTATTTT.

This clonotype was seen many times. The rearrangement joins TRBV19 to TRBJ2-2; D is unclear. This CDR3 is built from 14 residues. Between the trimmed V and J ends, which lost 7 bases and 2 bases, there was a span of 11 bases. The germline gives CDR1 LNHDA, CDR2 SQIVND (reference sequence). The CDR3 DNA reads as TGTGCCAGTAATCAGCTATTTAACACCGGGGAGCTGTTTTTT. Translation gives CASNQLFNTGELFF.

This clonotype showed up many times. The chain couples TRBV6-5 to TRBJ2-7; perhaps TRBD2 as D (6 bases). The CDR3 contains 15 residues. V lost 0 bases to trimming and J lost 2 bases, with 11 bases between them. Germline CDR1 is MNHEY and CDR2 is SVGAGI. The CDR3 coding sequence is TGTGCCAGCAGTTACTCGGACGGGAGTCCCTACGAGCAGTACTTC. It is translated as CASSYSDGSPYEQYF.

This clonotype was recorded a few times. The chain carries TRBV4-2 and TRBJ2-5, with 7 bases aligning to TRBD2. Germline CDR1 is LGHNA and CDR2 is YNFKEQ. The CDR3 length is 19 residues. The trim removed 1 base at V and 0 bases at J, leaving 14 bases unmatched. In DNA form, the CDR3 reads TGTGCCAGCAGCCAAGTGGGTCAGCGGGAAAGTTGGTACCAAGAGACCCAGTACTTC. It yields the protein CASSQVGQRESWYQETQYF.

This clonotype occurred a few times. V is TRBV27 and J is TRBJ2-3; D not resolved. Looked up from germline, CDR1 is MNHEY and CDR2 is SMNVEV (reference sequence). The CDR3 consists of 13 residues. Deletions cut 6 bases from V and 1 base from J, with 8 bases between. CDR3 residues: CASRLAGTDTQYF. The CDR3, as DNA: TGTGCCAGCAGATTAGCCGGCACAGATACGCAGTATTTT.

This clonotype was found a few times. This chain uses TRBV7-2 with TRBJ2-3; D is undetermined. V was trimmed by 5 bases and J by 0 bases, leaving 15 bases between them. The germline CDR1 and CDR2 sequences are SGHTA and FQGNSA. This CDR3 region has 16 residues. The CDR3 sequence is CASSRQPRSSTDTQYF. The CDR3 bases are TGTGCCAGCAGCCGTCAACCTCGCTCTAGCACAGATACGCAGTATTTT.

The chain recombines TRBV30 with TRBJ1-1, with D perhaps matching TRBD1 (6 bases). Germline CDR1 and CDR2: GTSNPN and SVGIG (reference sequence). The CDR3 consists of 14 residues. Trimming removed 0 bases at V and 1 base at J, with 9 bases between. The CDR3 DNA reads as TGTGCCTGGAGTGTGGGGGGGCAGAACACTGAAGCTTTCTTT. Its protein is CAWSVGGQNTEAFF.

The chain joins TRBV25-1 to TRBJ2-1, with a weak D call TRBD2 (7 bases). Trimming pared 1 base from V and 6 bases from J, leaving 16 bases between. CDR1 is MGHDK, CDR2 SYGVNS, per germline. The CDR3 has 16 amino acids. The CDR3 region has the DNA TGTGCCAGCAGTGAATCTCGTCTAGCGGACAGCAATGAGCAGTTCTTC. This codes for CASSESRLADSNEQFF.

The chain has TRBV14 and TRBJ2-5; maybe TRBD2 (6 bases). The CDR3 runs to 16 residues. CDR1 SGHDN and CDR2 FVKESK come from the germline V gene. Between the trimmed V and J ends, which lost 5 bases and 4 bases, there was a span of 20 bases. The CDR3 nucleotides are TGTGCCAGCAGCAAGTTCGGGGGAGTAGCCGCAGAGACCCAGTACTTC. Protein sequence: CASSKFGGVAAETQYF.

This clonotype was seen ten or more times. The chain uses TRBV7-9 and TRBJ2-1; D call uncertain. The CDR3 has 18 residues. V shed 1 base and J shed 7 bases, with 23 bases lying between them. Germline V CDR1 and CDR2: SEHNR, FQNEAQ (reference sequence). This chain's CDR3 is CASSLVGSAQRSRNEQFF. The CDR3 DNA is TGTGCCAGCAGCTTAGTAGGGTCGGCCCAACGATCCAGGAATGAGCAGTTCTTC.

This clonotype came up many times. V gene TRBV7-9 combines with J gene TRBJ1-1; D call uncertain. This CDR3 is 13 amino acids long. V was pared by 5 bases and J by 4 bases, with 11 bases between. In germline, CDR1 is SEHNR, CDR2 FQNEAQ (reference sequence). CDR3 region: CASSQLTGTEAFF. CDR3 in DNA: TGTGCCAGCAGCCAACTCACGGGCACTGAAGCTTTCTTT. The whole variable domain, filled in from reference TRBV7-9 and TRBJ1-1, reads DTGVSQNPRHKITKRGQNVTFRCDPISEHNRLYWYRQTLGQGPEFLTYFQNEAQLEKSRLLSDRFSAERPKGSFSTLEIQRTEQGDSAMYLCASSQLTGTEAFFGQGTRLTVV.